A selection of T cell receptor beta chains follows, all from one sample in a study of low-dose radiotherapy and immunotherapy resistance in tumors. TCRdb fed the reads into MiXCR, producing one record per CDR3 protein. The sample carries about 58,000 distinct CDR3 sequences, 20% to 25% recorded once. The specimen comprised PBMCs, sampled after low-dose radiotherapy plus immunotherapy. These TCRs come from a male donor with prostate cancer. Both conserved end residues are part of each CDR3. Fields, in order: J gene, D gene, clone size, V gene, CDR3 DNA, CDR3 protein. A D gene is named only where the DNA matches it firmly. Clone size is shown for a subset of rows, as once, few, many or a class of expanded clone.

J: TRBJ2-7; D: .; size: many; V: TRBV4-1; DNA: TGCGCCAGCAGCCGGGAAATCACCTACGAGCAGTACTTC; CDR3: CASSREITYEQYF
J: TRBJ2-7; D: TRBD2; size: many; V: TRBV19; DNA: TGTGCCAGTAGTCTTGGGACTAGCGGGAGTAACGCGTACGAGCAGTACTTC; CDR3: CASSLGTSGSNAYEQYF
J: TRBJ2-3; D: .; size: .; V: TRBV4-2; DNA: TGTGCCAGCAGCCCCTTCCACGGGGGCTCAGATACGCAGTATTTT; CDR3: CASSPFHGGSDTQYF
J: TRBJ2-1; D: .; size: many; V: TRBV20-1; DNA: TGCAGTCCGGTTGGGATAGGGAATGAGCAGTTCTTC; CDR3: CSPVGIGNEQFF
J: TRBJ2-2; D: .; size: many; V: TRBV27; DNA: TGTGCCAGCAGCCTGATGGGGCGCACCGGGGAGCTGTTTTTT; CDR3: CASSLMGRTGELFF
J: TRBJ2-5; D: .; size: many; V: TRBV6-2/TRBV6-3; DNA: TGTGCCAGCAGTGAAGCGGGCTCGGGGCTCCGAAAGGAGACCCAGTACTTC; CDR3: CASSEAGSGLRKETQYF
J: TRBJ2-2; D: TRBD2; size: .; V: TRBV5-3; DNA: TGTGCCAGCAGCTTGGAGGGACTAGCGGGTAGAAACACCGGGGAGCTGTTTTTT; CDR3: CASSLEGLAGRNTGELFF
J: TRBJ2-7; D: TRBD1; size: many; V: TRBV30; DNA: TGTGCCTGGACGCGAGGACAGGTCCACTACGAGCAGTACTTC; CDR3: CAWTRGQVHYEQYF
J: TRBJ2-1; D: .; size: many; V: TRBV7-2; DNA: TGTGCCAGCAGCTTTGGGCCCAATGAGCAGTTCTTC; CDR3: CASSFGPNEQFF
J: TRBJ1-3; D: .; size: many; V: TRBV6-8; DNA: TGTGCCAGCAGCCGCGGGGGTGGACACTCTGGAAACACCATATATTTT; CDR3: CASSRGGGHSGNTIYF
J: TRBJ2-3; D: .; size: many; V: TRBV19; DNA: TGTGCCAGTATGGGAGGCCGTGCAGATACGCAGTATTTT; CDR3: CASMGGRADTQYF
J: TRBJ2-7; D: .; size: many; V: TRBV11-2; DNA: TGTGCCAGCAGCTTAAGTGACGGGACCTACGAGCAGTACTTC; CDR3: CASSLSDGTYEQYF
J: TRBJ2-7; D: TRBD1; size: many; V: TRBV28; DNA: TGTGCCAGCAGTTCGCAGACAGGGCCCCACTACGAGCAGTACTTC; CDR3: CASSSQTGPHYEQYF
J: TRBJ2-1; D: TRBD1; size: .; V: TRBV10-3; DNA: TGTGCCATCAGTGCCCAGGACAGGGTTCCGTTCTTC; CDR3: CAISAQDRVPFF
J: TRBJ1-1; D: .; size: many; V: TRBV20-1; DNA: TGCAGTTATGACAGCGGTCGATTGGCTTTCTTT; CDR3: CSYDSGRLAFF
J: TRBJ1-5; D: .; size: many; V: TRBV30; DNA: TGCCGGGACAGCAATCAGCCCCAGCATTTT; CDR3: CRDSNQPQHF
J: TRBJ2-2; D: TRBD2; size: many; V: TRBV20-1; DNA: TGCAGTGCTACCCCGTGGGAGGGTCTCTGGTGCACCGGGGAGCTGTTTTTT; CDR3: CSATPWEGLWCTGELFF
J: TRBJ2-1; D: TRBD1; size: many; V: TRBV12-3/TRBV12-4; DNA: TGTGCCAGCAATTTGGCAGGGGGCGGCTACAATGAGCAGTTCTTC; CDR3: CASNLAGGGYNEQFF
J: TRBJ2-7; D: TRBD1; size: .; V: TRBV18; DNA: TGTGCCAGCTCACCAAGACAGGGTGTCTACGAGCAGTACTTC; CDR3: CASSPRQGVYEQYF
J: TRBJ2-7; D: .; size: many; V: TRBV19; DNA: TGTGCCAGTAGTATAGATGGGGGATCCTACGAGCAGTACTTC; CDR3: CASSIDGGSYEQYF
J: TRBJ2-7; D: TRBD1; size: .; V: TRBV28; DNA: TGTGCCAGCAGGGGACGCGGACAGGGTGACTACGAGCAGTACTTC; CDR3: CASRGRGQGDYEQYF
J: TRBJ2-6; D: .; size: many; V: TRBV5-4; DNA: TGTGCCAGCAGCTCTCAGGGGTCTGGGGCCAACGTCCTGACTTTC; CDR3: CASSSQGSGANVLTF
J: TRBJ1-6; D: .; size: many; V: TRBV7-9; DNA: TGTGCCAGCAGCCAGGGCGGGAGAGGGTCACCCCTCCACTTT; CDR3: CASSQGGRGSPLHF
J: TRBJ2-6; D: .; size: many; V: TRBV10-3; DNA: TGTGCCATCAACTCTGGGGCCAACGTCCTGACTTTC; CDR3: CAINSGANVLTF
J: TRBJ1-2; D: .; size: .; V: TRBV27; DNA: TGTGCCAGCAGTGCGACAGGAGTTGTTTTTGGCTACACCTTC; CDR3: CASSATGVVFGYTF
J: TRBJ2-1; D: .; size: medium-sized; V: TRBV6-5; DNA: TGTGCCAGCAGTTACGAGGGGGGCGGTGAGCAGTTCTTC; CDR3: CASSYEGGGEQFF
J: TRBJ1-1; D: .; size: few; V: TRBV6-2/TRBV6-3; DNA: TGTGCCAGCAGACAGCGTGAAGCTTTCTTT; CDR3: CASRQREAFF
J: TRBJ2-5; D: .; size: many; V: TRBV6-6; DNA: TGTGCCAGCAGTTACCCCCCGACACGATTGTACCAAGAGACCCAGTACTTC; CDR3: CASSYPPTRLYQETQYF
J: TRBJ2-2; D: TRBD1; size: many; V: TRBV6-2/TRBV6-3; DNA: TGTGCCAGCAGATACAGGGGCTCGGTCACCGGGGAGCTGTTTTTT; CDR3: CASRYRGSVTGELFF
J: TRBJ2-2; D: .; size: many; V: TRBV19; DNA: TGTGCCAGTAGTATATTTCCCGGGGAGCTGTTTTTT; CDR3: CASSIFPGELFF
J: TRBJ1-1; D: .; size: many; V: TRBV5-1; DNA: TGCGCCAGCAGCCAGGGTCTTACGGCTGAAGCTTTCTTT; CDR3: CASSQGLTAEAFF
J: TRBJ1-5; D: .; size: many; V: TRBV19; DNA: TGTGCCAGTAGTGCGGGGGAGGGGCCCCAGCATTTT; CDR3: CASSAGEGPQHF
J: TRBJ1-3; D: .; size: many; V: TRBV9; DNA: TGTGCCAGCAGCGTCATAGACAGGAGCTCTGGAAACACCATATATTTT; CDR3: CASSVIDRSSGNTIYF
J: TRBJ2-2; D: .; size: many; V: TRBV19; DNA: TGTGCCAGTAGTATCTTAGGGTCGAACACCGGGGAGCTGTTTTTT; CDR3: CASSILGSNTGELFF
J: TRBJ2-7; D: TRBD2; size: few; V: TRBV4-2; DNA: TGTGCCAGCAGCCAAGCCCAAACGGGAGGGGTCTACGAGCAGTACTTC; CDR3: CASSQAQTGGVYEQYF
J: TRBJ2-1; D: .; size: .; V: TRBV28; DNA: TGTGCCAGCAGTCTAGGGGACCGAACCGAGCAGTTCTTC; CDR3: CASSLGDRTEQFF